A single sample gave rise to the 7 T cell receptor beta chains below, sequenced in a study of cytomegalovirus exposure and HLA in healthy donors. PCR used 60 Vbeta primers and 13 Jbeta primers. The repertoire was sequenced with immunoSEQ multiplex PCR; TCRdb's copy has only in-frame clones and lacks some. The sample lists approximately 240,000 clones; over 65% were seen once. The sequencing input was PBMCs. The receptors derive from a woman in her sixties in good health and CMV-seropositive.

The rearrangement links TRBV5-1 to TRBJ1-2; the match to TRBD1 covers 7 bases. The CDR3 sequence is 14 residues long. Losses at the gene ends were 0 bases for V and 8 bases for J; bases not matched to a gene: 7. Germline lookup yields CDR1 SGHRS and CDR2 YFSETQ. This CDR3 reads CASSLETGLRGYTF. In DNA form, the CDR3 reads TGCGCCAGCAGCTTGGAGACAGGGCTTCGGGGCTACACCTTC.

The chain carries TRBV6-5 and TRBJ1-1; TRBD1 aligns across 8 bases. V was clipped by 6 bases and J by 2 bases; unmatched bases: 5. The length of the CDR3 is 14 residues. Germline CDR1 is MNHEY and CDR2 is SVGAGI. CDR3 amino acids: CASSWDRLNTEAFF. CDR3 sequence (DNA): TGTGCCAGCAGCTGGGACAGGCTCAACACTGAAGCTTTCTTT.

The rearrangement links TRBV11-3 to TRBJ2-1; 9 nucleotides line up with TRBD2. Per the germline V gene, CDR1 is SGHNT and CDR2 is YENEEA. The trim removed 5 bases at V and 10 bases at J, leaving 15 bases unmatched. This CDR3 contains 16 residues. Written as DNA, the CDR3 is TGTGCCAGCAGCCCCAGCGGGAGGTCTTTACGTTGGGAGCAGTTCTTC. This gives the protein CASSPSGRSLRWEQFF.

The rearrangement uses TRBV18 and TRBJ2-5, with TRBD2 matching 11 bases. Germline V gene lookup returns CDR1 KGHSH and CDR2 LQKENI. The junction had 5 bases not matched to a gene; V was cut back by 6 bases and J by 2 bases. CDR3 length: 15 residues. The CDR3 region is CASSLTSGEQETQYF. The DNA for the CDR3 is TGTGCCAGCTCCCTGACTAGCGGGGAACAAGAGACCCAGTACTTC.

This clone has only one observation. This chain links TRBV12-1 with TRBJ2-7; the table's D gene call, TRBD2, was not cross checked with the DNA. TRBV12-1 is shown as a pseudogene. There are 19 residues in the CDR3. DNA for the CDR3: TGTGCCAGCAGCTTTGAACCCTCCCACCAGCGGGAGGCCACCTACGAGCAGTACTTC. Amino acids: CASSFEPSHQREATYEQYF.

This clone was recorded a few times. The chain recombines TRBV15 with TRBJ2-5; D may be TRBD1 (6 bases). Trimming took 8 bases from V and 13 from J, leaving 23 bases between them. Germline V gene data show CDR1 as LNHNV and CDR2 as YYDKDF (reference sequence). The CDR3 has 13 amino acids. For the CDR3, the DNA is TGTGCCACCTCCACATACCGGGACACCCCCCGGTACTTC. Translation gives CATSTYRDTPRYF.

V is TRBV9 and J is TRBJ2-1; maybe TRBD2 (7 bases). The CDR3 spans 17 residues. Trimming cost V 2 bases and J 1 base, with 16 bases left between them. Germline V gene sequence: CDR1 SGDLS, CDR2 YYNGEE. The CDR3 loop reads CASSVGEGGSSYNEQFF. The CDR3 region has the DNA TGTGCCAGCAGCGTCGGGGAGGGGGGATCGTCCTACAATGAGCAGTTCTTC.